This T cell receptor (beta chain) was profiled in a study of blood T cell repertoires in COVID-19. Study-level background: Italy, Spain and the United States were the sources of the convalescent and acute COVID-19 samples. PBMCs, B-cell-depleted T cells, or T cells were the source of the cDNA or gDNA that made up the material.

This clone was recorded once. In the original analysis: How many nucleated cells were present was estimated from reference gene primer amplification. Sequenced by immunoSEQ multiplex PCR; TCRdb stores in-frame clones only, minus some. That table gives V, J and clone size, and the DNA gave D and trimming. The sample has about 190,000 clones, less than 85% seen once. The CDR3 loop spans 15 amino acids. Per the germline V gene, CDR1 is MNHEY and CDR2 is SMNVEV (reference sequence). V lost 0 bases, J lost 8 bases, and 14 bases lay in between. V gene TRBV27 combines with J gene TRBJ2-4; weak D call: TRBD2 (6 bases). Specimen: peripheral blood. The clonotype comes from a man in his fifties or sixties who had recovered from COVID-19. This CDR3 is CASSLSPGPGDIQYF. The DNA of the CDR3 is TGTGCCAGCAGTTTATCGCCGGGGCCGGGGGACATTCAGTACTTC.